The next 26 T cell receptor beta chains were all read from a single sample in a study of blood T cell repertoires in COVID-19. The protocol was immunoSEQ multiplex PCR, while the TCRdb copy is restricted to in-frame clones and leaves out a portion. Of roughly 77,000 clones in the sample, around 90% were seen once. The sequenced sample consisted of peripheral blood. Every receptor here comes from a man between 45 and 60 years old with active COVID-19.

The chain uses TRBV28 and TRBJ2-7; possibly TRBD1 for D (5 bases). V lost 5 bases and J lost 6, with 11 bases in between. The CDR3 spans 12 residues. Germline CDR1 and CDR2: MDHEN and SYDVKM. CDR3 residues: CASSTQGIEQYF. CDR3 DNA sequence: TGTGCCAGCAGTACCCAGGGTATCGAGCAGTACTTC.

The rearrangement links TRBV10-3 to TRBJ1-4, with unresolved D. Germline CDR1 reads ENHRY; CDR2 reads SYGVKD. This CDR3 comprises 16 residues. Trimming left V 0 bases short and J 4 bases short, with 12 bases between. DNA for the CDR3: TGTGCCATCAGTGAGTCCCAATACCGGTATAATGAAAAACTGTTTTTT. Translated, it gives CAISESQYRYNEKLFF.

CDR3 in amino acids: CASSVSPGQPNSPLHF. CDR3 bases: TGTGCCAGCAGCGTATCTCCGGGACAGCCAAATTCACCCCTCCACTTT. The chain links TRBV9 to TRBJ1-6, with 7 positions matching TRBD1. The CDR3 consists of 16 residues. The V gene's germline CDR1 is SGDLS and CDR2 YYNGEE. J lost 7 bases, V lost 1 base, and 8 bases had no gene match. Full variable domain (outside the CDR3, taken from reference TRBV9 and TRBJ1-6): DSGVTQTPKHLITATGQRVTLRCSPRSGDLSVYWYQQSLDQGLQFLIQYYNGEERAKGNILERFSAQQFPDLHSELNLSSLELGDSALYFCASSVSPGQPNSPLHFGNGTRLTVT.

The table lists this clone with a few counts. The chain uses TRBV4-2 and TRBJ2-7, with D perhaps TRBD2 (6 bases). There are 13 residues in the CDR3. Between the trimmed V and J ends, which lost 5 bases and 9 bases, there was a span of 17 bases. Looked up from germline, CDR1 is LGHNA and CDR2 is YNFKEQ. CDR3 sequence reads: CASSVNRESRQYF. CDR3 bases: TGTGCCAGCAGCGTTAATCGGGAGTCGCGGCAGTACTTC.

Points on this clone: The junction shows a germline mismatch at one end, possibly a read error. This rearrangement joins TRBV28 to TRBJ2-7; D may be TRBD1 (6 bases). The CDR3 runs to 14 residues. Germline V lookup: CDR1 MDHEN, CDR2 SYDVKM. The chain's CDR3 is CASSAAHTGTIADF. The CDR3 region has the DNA TGTGCCAGCAGTGCCGCCCACACGGGGACAATTGCGGACTTC.

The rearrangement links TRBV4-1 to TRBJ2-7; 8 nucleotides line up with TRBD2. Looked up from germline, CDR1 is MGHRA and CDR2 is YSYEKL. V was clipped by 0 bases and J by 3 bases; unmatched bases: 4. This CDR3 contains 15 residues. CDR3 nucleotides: TGCGCCAGCAGCCAAGAACGGGGGGGGTACTACGAGCAGTACTTC. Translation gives CASSQERGGYYEQYF.

In DNA, the CDR3 is TGTGCCAGCAGTGACGAAAGAAAGTGGCCCTACGAGCAGTACTTC. It encodes CASSDERKWPYEQYF. V usage is TRBV6-1 and J usage is TRBJ2-7; D is ambiguous. Germline CDR1 and CDR2: MNHNS and SASEGT. V was shortened by 3 bases and J by 2 bases, with 14 bases between the two germline ends. The CDR3 extends over 15 amino acids.

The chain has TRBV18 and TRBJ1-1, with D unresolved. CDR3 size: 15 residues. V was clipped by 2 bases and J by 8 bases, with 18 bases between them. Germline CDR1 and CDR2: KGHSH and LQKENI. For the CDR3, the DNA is TGTGCCAGCTCACCAAGTGTCCTCTCCGTTGCGGAAGCTTTCTTT. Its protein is CASSPSVLSVAEAFF.

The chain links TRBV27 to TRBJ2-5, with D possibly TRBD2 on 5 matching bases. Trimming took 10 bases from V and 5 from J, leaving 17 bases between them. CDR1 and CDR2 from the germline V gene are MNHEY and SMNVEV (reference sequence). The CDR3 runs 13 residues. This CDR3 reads CATLNPAGETQYF. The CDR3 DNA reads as TGTGCCACGTTGAACCCGGCGGGTGAGACCCAGTACTTC.

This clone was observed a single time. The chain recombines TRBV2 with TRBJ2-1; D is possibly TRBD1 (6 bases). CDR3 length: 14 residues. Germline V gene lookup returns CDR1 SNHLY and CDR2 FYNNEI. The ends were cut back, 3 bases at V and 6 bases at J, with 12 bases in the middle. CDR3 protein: CASSDGTGSNEQFF. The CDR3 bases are TGTGCCAGCAGTGACGGCACAGGGAGCAATGAGCAGTTCTTC.

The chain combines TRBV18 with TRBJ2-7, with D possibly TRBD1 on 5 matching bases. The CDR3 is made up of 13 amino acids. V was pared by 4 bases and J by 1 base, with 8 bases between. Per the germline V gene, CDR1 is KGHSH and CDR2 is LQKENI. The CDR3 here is CASSLDSSYEQYF. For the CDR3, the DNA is TGTGCCAGCTCACTTGACAGTTCCTACGAGCAGTACTTC.

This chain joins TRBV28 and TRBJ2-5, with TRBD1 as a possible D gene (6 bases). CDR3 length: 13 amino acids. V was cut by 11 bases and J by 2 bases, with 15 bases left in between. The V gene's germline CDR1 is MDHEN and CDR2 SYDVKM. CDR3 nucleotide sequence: TGTGCCGGCGGAGAGGGGGAACAAGAGACCCAGTACTTC. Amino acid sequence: CAGGEGEQETQYF.

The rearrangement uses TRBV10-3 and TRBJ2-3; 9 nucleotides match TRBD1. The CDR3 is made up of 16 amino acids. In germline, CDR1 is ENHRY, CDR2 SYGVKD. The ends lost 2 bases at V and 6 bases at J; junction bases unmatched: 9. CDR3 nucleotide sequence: TGTGCCATCAGTGAGGCCGGGGGACAGGGACGGGATACGCAGTATTTT. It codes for CAISEAGGQGRDTQYF.

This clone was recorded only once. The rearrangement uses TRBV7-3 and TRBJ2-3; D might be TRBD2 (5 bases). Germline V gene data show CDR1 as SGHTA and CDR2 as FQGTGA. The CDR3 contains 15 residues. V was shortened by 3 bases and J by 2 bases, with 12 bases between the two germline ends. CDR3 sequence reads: CASSFSERPTDTQYF. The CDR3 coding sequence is TGTGCCAGCAGCTTTAGTGAGCGGCCCACAGATACGCAGTATTTT.

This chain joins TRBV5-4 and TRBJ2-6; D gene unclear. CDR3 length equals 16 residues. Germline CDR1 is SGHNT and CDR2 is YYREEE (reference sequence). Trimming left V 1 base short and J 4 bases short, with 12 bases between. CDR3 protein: CASSLKPTGGANVLTF. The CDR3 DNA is TGTGCCAGCAGCTTGAAACCTACCGGGGGGGCCAACGTCCTGACTTTC.

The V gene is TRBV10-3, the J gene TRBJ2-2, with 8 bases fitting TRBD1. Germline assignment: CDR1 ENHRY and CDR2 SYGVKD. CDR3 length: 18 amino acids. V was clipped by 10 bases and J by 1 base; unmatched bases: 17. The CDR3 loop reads CATQGIKGTGMNTGELFF. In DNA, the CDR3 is TGTGCCACCCAAGGCATCAAGGGGACAGGTATGAACACCGGGGAGCTGTTTTTT.

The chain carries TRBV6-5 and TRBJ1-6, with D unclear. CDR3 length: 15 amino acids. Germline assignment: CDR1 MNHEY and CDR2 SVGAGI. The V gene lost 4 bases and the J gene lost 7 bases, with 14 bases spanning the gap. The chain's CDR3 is CASSSTPDSNSPLHF. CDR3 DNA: TGTGCCAGCAGTTCTACTCCGGACTCAAATTCACCCCTCCACTTT.

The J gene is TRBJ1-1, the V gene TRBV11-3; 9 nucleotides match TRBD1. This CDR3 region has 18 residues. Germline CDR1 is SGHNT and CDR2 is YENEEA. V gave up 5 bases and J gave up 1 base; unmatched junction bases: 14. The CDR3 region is CASSPPGQGRRGNTEAFF. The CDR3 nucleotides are TGTGCCAGCAGCCCCCCGGGACAGGGAAGGAGAGGGAACACTGAAGCTTTCTTT.

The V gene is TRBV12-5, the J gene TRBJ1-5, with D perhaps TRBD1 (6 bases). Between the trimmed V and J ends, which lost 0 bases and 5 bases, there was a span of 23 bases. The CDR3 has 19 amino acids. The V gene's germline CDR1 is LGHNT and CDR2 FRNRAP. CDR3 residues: CASGLVNKERGGGHQPQHF. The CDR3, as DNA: TGTGCTAGTGGTTTGGTGAACAAAGAGAGGGGGGGTGGGCATCAGCCCCAGCATTTT.

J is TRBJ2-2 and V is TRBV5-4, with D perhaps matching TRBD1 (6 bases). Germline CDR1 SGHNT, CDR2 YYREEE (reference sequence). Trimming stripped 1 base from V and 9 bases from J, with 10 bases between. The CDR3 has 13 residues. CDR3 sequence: CASSLYGGWELFF. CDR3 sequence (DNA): TGTGCCAGCAGCTTGTATGGGGGCTGGGAGCTGTTTTTT.

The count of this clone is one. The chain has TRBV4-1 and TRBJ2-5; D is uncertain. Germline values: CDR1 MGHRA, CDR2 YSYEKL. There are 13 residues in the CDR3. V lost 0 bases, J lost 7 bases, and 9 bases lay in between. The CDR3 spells CASSQDVWATQYF. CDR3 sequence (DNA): TGCGCCAGCAGCCAAGATGTGTGGGCGACCCAGTACTTC.

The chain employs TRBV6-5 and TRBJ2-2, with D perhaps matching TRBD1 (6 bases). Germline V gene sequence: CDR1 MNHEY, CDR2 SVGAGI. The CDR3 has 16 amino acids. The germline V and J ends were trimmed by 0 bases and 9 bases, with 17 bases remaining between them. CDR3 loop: CASSYSQLLQGRELFF. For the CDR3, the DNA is TGTGCCAGCAGTTACTCGCAGCTGCTGCAGGGGCGGGAGCTGTTTTTT.

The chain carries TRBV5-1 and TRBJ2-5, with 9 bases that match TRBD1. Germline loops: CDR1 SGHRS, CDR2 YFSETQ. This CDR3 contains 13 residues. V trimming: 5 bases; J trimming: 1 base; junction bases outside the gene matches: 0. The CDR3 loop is CASRTGGQETQYF. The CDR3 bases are TGCGCCAGCAGGACAGGGGGCCAAGAGACCCAGTACTTC.

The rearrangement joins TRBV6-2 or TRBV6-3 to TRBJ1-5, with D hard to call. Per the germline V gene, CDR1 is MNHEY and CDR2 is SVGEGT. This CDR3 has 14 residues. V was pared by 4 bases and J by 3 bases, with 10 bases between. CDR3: CASSWAALNQPQHF. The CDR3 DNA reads TGTGCCAGCAGTTGGGCAGCCCTCAATCAGCCCCAGCATTTT.

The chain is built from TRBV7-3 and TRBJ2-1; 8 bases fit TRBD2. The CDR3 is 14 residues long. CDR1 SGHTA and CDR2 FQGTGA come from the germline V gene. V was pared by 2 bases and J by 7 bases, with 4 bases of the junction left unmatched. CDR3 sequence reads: CASSLAGGGNEQFF. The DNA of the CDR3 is TGTGCCAGCAGCTTAGCGGGAGGAGGTAATGAGCAGTTCTTC.

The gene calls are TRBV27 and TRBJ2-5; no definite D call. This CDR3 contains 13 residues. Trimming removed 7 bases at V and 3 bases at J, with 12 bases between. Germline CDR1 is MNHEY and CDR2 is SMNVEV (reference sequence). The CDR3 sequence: CASTSIGEETQYF. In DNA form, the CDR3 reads TGTGCCAGCACCTCCATCGGTGAAGAGACCCAGTACTTC.